This T cell receptor beta chain was obtained from a study of blood T cells in healthy people across ages. Healthy Caucasian individuals from Russia aged roughly 6 to 100 served as donors. There are 13 residues in the CDR3. In the case of this clonotype: At one boundary the junction diverges from the germline segment, which might be a read error.

Using a J-beta primer mix together with a sample-barcoded 5' primer, a second PCR was run for roughly 7 to 12 cycles. All samples gave at least 2.5 million CDR3-containing paired-end reads. TCRdb fed the 5' RACE reads into MiXCR, producing one record per CDR3 protein. This sample carries 1,500,000 or so distinct CDR3 sequences, roughly 43% of them seen once, and the ten largest clones take approximately 4.1%. The genes are TRBV12-3 or TRBV12-4 and TRBJ2-3, with D possibly TRBD2 on 5 matching bases. The receptor comes from a woman younger than 30 in good health. The sequencing sample was made of blood. For the CDR3, the DNA is TGTACCAGCGGTTGGTTTAGCACAGATACGCAGTATTTT. This translates into CTSGWFSTDTQYF.